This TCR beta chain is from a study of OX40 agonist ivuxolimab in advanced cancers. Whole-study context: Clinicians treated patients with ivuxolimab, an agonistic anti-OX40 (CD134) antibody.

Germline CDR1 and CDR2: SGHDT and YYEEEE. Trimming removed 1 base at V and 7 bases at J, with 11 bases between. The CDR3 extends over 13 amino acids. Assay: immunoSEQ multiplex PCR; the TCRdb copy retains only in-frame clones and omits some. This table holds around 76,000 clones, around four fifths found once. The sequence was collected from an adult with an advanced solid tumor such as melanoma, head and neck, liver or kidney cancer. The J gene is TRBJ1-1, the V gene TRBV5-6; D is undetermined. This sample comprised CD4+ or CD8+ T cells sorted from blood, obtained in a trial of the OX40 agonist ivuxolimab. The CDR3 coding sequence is TGTGCCAGCAGCTTGAGTACCCAGTATGAAGCTTTCTTT. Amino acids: CASSLSTQYEAFF.